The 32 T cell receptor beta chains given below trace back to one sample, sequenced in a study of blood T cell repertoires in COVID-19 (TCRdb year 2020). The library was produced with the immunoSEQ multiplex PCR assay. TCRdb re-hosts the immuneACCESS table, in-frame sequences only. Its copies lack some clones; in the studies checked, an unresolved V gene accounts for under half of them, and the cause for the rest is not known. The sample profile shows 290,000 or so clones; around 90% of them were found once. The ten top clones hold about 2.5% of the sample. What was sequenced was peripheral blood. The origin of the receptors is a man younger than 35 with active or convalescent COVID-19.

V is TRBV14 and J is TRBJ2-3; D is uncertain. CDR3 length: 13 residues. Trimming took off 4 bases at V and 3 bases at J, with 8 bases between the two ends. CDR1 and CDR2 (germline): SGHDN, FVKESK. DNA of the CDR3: TGTGCCAGCAGCCCCTTTCTGACAGATACGCAGTATTTT. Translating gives CASSPFLTDTQYF.

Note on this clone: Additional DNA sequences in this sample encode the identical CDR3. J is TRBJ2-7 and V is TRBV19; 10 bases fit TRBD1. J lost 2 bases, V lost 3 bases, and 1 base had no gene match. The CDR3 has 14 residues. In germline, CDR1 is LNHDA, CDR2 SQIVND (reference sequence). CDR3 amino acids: CASSIGTGAYEQYF. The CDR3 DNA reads TGTGCCAGTAGTATTGGGACAGGGGCCTACGAGCAGTACTTC.

This CDR3 is CASSMVSGVYEQYF. For the CDR3, the DNA is TGTGCCAGTAGTATGGTTAGCGGGGTTTACGAGCAGTACTTC. V is TRBV19 and J is TRBJ2-7; 8 bases match TRBD2. Looked up from germline, CDR1 is LNHDA and CDR2 is SQIVND (reference sequence). The CDR3 is 14 residues long. Unmatched junction bases numbered 5, after V lost 3 bases and J lost 4 bases.

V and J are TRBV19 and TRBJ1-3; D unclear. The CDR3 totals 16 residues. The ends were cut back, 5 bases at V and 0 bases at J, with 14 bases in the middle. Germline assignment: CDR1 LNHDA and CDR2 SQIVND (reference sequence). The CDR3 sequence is CASSPSEANSGNTIYF. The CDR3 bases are TGTGCCAGTAGTCCCTCCGAGGCTAACTCTGGAAACACCATATATTTT.

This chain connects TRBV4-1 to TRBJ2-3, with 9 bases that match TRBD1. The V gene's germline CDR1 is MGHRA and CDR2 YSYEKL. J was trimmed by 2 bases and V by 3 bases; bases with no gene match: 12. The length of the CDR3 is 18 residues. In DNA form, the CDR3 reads TGCGCCAGCAGCCATACCATTTCCGGGACAGGGTACACAGATACGCAGTATTTT. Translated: CASSHTISGTGYTDTQYF.

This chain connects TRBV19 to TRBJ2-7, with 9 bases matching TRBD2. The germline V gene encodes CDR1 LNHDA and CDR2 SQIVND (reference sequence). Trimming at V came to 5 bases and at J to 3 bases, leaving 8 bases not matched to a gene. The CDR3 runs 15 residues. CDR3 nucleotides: TGTGCCAGTAGTGTGGCAGCGGGAGGTTACTACGAGCAGTACTTC. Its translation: CASSVAAGGYYEQYF.

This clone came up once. The CDR3 nucleotides are TGTGCCAGCAGCCAAGCAGGGCACGAGCAGTACTTC. This gives the protein CASSQAGHEQYF. This chain uses TRBV3-1 (or the pseudogene TRBV3-2) with TRBJ2-7; D possibly corresponds to TRBD1 (5 bases). Germline values: CDR1 LGHDT, CDR2 YNNKEL (reference sequence). The length of the CDR3 is 12 residues. V gave up 1 base and J gave up 5 bases, with 6 bases separating them.

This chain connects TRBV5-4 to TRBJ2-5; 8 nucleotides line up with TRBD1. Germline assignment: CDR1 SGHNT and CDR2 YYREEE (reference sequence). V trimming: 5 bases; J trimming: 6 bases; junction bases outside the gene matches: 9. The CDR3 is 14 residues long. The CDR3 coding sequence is TGTGCCAGCAGGGTGACCGGGACAGGTCAGACCCAGTACTTC. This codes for CASRVTGTGQTQYF.

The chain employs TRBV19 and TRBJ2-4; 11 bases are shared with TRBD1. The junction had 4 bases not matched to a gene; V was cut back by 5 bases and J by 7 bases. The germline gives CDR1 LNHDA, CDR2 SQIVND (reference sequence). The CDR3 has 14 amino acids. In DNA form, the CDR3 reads TGTGCCAGTAGTCTGGGGGACAGGGGGAACATTCAGTACTTC. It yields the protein CASSLGDRGNIQYF.

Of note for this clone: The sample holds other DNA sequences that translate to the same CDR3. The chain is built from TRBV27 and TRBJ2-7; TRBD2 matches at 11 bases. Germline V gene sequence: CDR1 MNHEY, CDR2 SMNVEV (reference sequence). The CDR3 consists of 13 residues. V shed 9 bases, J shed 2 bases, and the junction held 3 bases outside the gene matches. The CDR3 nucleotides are TGTGCCAGTCGACTAGCGGGAACCTACGAGCAGTACTTC. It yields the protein CASRLAGTYEQYF.

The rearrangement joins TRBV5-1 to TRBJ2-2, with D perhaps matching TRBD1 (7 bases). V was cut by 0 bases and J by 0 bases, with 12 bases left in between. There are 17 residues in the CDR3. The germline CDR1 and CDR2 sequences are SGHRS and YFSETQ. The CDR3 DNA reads TGCGCCAGCAGCTTGGATGCGGGACAGCCGAACACCGGGGAGCTGTTTTTT. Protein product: CASSLDAGQPNTGELFF.

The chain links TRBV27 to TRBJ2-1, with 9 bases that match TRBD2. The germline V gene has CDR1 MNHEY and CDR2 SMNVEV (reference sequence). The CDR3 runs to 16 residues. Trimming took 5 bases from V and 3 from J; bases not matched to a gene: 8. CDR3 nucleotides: TGTGCCAGCAGTCCATGGGGTAGCGGGAGCTACAATGAGCAGTTCTTC. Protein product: CASSPWGSGSYNEQFF.

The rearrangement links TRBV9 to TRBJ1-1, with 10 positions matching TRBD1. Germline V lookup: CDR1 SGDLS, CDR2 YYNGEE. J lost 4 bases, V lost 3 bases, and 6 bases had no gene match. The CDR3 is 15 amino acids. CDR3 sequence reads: CASSGDRGPGTEAFF. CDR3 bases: TGTGCCAGCAGCGGTGACAGGGGGCCGGGCACTGAAGCTTTCTTT.

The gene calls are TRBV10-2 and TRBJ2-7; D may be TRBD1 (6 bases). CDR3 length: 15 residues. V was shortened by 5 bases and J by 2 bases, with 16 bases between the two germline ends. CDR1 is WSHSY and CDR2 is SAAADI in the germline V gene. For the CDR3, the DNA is TGCGCCAGCAGTAACTCCGGACAGCTAACCTACGAGCAGTACTTC. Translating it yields CASSNSGQLTYEQYF.

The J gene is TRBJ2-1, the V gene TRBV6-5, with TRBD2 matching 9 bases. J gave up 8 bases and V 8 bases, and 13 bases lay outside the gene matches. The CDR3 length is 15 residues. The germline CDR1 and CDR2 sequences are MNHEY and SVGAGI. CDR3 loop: CASSHRVSGSDEQFF. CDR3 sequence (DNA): TGTGCCAGCTCCCACCGGGTTAGCGGGAGTGATGAGCAGTTCTTC.

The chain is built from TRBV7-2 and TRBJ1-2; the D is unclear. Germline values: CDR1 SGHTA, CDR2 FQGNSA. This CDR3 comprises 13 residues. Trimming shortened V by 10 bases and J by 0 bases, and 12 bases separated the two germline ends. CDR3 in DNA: TGTGCCACCAAGGGAGCGTCTAACTATGGCTACACCTTC. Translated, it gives CATKGASNYGYTF. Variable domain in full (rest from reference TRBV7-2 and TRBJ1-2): GAGVSQSPSNKVTEKGKDVELRCDPISGHTALYWYRQSLGQGLEFLIYFQGNSAPDKSGLPSDRFSAERTGGSVSTLTIQRTQQEDSAVYLCATKGASNYGYTFGSGTRLTVV.

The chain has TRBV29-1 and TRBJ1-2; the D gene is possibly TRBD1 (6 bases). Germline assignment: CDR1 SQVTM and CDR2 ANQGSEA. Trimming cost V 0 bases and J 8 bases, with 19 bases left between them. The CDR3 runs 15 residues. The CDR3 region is CSVEDLPYTGRGYTF. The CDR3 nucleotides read TGCAGCGTTGAAGATCTTCCCTACACAGGGCGGGGCTACACCTTC.

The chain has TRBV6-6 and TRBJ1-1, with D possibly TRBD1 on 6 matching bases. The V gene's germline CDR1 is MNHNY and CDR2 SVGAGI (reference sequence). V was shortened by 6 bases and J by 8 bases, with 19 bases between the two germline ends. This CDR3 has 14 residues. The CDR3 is CASSLLMDRQEAFF. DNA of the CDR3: TGTGCCAGCAGCCTTCTGATGGACAGACAGGAAGCTTTCTTT.

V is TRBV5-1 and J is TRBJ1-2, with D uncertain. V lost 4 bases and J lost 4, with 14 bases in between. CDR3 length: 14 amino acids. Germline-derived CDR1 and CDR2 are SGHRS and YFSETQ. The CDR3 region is CASSVEAPLYGYTF. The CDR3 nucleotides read TGCGCCAGCAGCGTGGAAGCACCACTCTATGGCTACACCTTC.

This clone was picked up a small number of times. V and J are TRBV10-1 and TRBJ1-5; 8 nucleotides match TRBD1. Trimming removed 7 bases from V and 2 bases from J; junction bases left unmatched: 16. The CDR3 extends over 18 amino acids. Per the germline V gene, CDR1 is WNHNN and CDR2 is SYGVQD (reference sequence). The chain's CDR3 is CASIHLGTGPGGNQPQHF. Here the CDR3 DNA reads TGCGCCAGCATCCACTTGGGGACAGGCCCCGGTGGCAATCAGCCCCAGCATTTT.

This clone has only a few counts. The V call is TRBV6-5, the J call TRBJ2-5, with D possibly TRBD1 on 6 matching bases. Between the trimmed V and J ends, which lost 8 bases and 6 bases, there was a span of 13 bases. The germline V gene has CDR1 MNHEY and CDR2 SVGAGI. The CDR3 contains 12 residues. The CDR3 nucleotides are TGTGCCAGCCAGGTGGACAGACAGACCCAGTACTTC. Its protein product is CASQVDRQTQYF.

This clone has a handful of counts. The chain's CDR3 is CASSLGGGGWTTEAFF. The CDR3 region has the DNA TGCGCCAGCAGCTTGGGTGGAGGGGGCTGGACCACTGAAGCTTTCTTT. The chain uses TRBV5-1 and TRBJ1-1, with TRBD1 identical over 7 bases. The CDR3 is 16 amino acids. CDR1 is SGHRS and CDR2 is YFSETQ in the germline V gene. V lost 0 bases, J lost 4 bases, and 9 bases stayed unmatched.

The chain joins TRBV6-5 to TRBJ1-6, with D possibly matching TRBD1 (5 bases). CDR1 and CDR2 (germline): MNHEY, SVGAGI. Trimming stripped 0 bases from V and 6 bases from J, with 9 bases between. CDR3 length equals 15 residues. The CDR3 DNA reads TGTGCCAGCAGTTACTCGACAGAACCTAATTCACCCCTCCACTTT. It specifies CASSYSTEPNSPLHF.

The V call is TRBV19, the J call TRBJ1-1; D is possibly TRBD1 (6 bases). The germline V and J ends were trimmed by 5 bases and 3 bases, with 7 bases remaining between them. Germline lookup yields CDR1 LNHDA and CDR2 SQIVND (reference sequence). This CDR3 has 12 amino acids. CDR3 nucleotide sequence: TGTGCCAGTAGTCAGGGGTACACTGAAGCTTTCTTT. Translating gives CASSQGYTEAFF.

In nucleotides, the CDR3 is TGTGCCAGTAGTTCTAGTTATCAGCCCCAGCATTTT. Amino acid sequence: CASSSSYQPQHF. The V call is TRBV19, the J call TRBJ1-5, with D unclear. The CDR3 contains 12 residues. From germline, CDR1 is LNHDA and CDR2 SQIVND (reference sequence). Trimming took off 5 bases at V and 5 bases at J, with 7 bases between the two ends.

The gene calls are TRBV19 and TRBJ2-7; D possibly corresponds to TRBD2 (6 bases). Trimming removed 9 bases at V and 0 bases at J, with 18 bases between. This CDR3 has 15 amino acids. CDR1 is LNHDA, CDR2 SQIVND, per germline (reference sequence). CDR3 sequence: CASHRERGFSYEQYF. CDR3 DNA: TGTGCCAGCCATCGCGAACGGGGGTTCTCCTACGAGCAGTACTTC.

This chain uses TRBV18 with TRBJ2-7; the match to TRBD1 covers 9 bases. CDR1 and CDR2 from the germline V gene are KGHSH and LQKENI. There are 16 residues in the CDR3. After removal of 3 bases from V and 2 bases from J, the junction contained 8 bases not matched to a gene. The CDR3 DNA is TGTGCCAGCTCACCTTTGGGACAGGGCTTTCCCTACGAGCAGTACTTC. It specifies CASSPLGQGFPYEQYF.

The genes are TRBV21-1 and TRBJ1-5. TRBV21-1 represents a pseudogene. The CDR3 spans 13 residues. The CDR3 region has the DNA TGTGCCAGCAGCAAAATTAGAAGTCAGCCCCAGCATTTT. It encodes CASSKIRSQPQHF.

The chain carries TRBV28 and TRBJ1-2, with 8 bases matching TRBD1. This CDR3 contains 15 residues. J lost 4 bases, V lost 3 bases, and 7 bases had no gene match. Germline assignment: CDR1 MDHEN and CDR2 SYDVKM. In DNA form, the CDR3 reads TGTGCCAGCAGTTTGTGGGACAGGCGTCTCTATGGCTACACCTTC. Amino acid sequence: CASSLWDRRLYGYTF.

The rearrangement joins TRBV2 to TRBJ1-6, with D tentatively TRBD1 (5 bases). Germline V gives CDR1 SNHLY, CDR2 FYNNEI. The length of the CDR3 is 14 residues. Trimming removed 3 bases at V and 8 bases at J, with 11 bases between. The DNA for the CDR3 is TGTGCCAGCAGTGACAGGGCCTCGGATTCACCCCTCCACTTT. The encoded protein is CASSDRASDSPLHF.

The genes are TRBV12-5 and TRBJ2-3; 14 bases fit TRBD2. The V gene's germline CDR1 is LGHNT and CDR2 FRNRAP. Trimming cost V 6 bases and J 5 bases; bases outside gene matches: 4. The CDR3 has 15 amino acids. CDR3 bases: TGTGCTAGTGGCCTAGGGACTAGCGGGGGAGATACGCAGTATTTT. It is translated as CASGLGTSGGDTQYF.

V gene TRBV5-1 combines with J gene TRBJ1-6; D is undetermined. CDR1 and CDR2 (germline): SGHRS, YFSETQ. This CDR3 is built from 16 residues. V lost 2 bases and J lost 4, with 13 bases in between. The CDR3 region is CASSLGLRFYNSPLHF. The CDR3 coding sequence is TGCGCCAGCAGCTTAGGTTTGCGGTTTTATAATTCACCCCTCCACTTT.